The T cell receptor beta chain described here comes from a study of cytomegalovirus exposure and HLA in healthy donors. Study-level findings and limits: Later analysis identified a missense DCLRE1C variant that was linked to TCR beta V- and J-gene trimming.

With 60 Vbeta and 13 Jbeta primers, the PCR was carried out. Generated by immunoSEQ multiplex PCR, the TCRdb table keeps only in-frame clones and is missing some. This table holds under 200,000 clones, 70% to 85% found once. This CDR3 is 15 amino acids long. The V segment lost 3 bases and the J segment 4 bases; nucleotides outside the gene matches: 9. The germline CDR1 and CDR2 sequences are SGHTA and FQGNSA. On this clone itself: Its target is not known.

This chain joins TRBV7-2 and TRBJ2-7; 7 bases are a match to TRBD1. Specimen: PBMCs. This receptor was obtained from a man aged 35 to 55 in good health and CMV-seronegative. The CDR3 sequence: CASSFPNTGVYEQYF. The CDR3 DNA reads TGTGCCAGCAGCTTCCCAAATACAGGGGTATACGAGCAGTACTTC.